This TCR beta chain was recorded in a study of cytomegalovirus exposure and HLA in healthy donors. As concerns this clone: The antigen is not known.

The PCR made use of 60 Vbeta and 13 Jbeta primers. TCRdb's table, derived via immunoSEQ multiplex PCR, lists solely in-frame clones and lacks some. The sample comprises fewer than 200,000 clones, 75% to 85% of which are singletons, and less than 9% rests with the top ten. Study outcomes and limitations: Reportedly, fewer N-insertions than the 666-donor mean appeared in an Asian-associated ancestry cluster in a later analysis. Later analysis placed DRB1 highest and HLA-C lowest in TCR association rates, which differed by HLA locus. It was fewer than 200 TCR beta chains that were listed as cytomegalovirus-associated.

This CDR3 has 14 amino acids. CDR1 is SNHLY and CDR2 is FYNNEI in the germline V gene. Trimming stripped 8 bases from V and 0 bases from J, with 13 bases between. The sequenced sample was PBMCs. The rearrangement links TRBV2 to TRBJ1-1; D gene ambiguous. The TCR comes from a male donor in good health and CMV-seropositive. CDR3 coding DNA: TGTGCCAGCCTTCGGACTTACCTGAACACTGAAGCTTTCTTT. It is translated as CASLRTYLNTEAFF.